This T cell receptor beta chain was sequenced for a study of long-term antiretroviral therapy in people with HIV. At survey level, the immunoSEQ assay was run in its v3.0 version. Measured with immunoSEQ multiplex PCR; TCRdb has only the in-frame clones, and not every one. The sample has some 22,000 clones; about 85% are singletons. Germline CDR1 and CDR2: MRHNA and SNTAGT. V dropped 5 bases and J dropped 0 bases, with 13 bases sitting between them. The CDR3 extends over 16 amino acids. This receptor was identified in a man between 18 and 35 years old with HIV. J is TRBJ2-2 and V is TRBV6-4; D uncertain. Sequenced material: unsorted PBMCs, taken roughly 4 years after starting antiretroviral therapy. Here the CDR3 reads CASSPAHGSNTGELFF. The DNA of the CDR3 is TGTGCCAGCAGTCCTGCCCACGGGTCGAACACCGGGGAGCTGTTTTTT.